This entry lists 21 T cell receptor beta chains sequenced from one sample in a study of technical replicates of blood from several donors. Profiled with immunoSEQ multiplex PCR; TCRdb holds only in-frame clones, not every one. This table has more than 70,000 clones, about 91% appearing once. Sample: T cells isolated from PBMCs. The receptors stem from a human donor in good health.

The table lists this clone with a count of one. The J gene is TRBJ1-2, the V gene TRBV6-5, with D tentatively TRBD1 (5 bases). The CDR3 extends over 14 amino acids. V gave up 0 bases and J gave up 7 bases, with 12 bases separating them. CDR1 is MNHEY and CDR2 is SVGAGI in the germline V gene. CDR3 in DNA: TGTGCCAGCAGTTACTCGGGTATGGGGGGTGGCTACACCTTC. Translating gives CASSYSGMGGGYTF.

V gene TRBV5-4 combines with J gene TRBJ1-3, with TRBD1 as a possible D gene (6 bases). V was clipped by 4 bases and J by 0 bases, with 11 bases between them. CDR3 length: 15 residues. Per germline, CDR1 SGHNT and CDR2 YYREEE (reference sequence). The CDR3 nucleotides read TGTGCCAGCAGCACGGGACAAGTCTCTGGAAACACCATATATTTT. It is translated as CASSTGQVSGNTIYF.

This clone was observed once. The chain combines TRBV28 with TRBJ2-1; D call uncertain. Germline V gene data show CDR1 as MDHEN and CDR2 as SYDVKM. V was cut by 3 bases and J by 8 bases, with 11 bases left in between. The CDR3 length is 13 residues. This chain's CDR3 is CASSFPPEDEQFF. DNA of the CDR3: TGTGCCAGCAGTTTCCCTCCCGAGGATGAGCAGTTCTTC. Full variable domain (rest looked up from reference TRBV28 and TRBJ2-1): DVKVTQSSRYLVKRTGEKVFLECVQDMDHENMFWYRQDPGLGLRLIYFSYDVKMKEKGDIPEGYSVSREKKERFSLILESASTNQTSMYLCASSFPPEDEQFFGPGTRLTVL.

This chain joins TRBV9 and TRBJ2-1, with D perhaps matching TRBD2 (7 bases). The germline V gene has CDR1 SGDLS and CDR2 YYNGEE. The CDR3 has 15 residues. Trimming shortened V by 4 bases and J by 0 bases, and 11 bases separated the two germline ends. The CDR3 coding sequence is TGTGCCAGCAGCCGAGGGGGGGTCTCCTACAATGAGCAGTTCTTC. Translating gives CASSRGGVSYNEQFF. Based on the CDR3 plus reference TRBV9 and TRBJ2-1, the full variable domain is DSGVTQTPKHLITATGQRVTLRCSPRSGDLSVYWYQQSLDQGLQFLIQYYNGEERAKGNILERFSAQQFPDLHSELNLSSLELGDSALYFCASSRGGVSYNEQFFGPGTRLTVL.

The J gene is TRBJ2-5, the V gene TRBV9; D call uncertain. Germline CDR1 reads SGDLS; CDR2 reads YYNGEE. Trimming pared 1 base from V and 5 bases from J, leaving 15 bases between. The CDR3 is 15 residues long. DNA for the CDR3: TGTGCCAGCAGCGTAAGTACCGATCCCCGGGAGACCCAGTACTTC. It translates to CASSVSTDPRETQYF.

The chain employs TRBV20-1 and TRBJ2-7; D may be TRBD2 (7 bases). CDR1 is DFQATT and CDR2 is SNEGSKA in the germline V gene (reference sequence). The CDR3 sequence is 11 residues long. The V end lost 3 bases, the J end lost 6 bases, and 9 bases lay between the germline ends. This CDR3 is CSARAGAEQYF. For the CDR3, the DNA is TGCAGTGCTAGGGCGGGGGCCGAGCAGTACTTC.

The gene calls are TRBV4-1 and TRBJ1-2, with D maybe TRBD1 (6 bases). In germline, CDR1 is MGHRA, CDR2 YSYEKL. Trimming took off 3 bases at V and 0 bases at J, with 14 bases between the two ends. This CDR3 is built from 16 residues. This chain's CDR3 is CASSQGVDSPNYGYTF. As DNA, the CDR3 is TGCGCCAGCAGCCAGGGAGTGGACAGTCCTAACTATGGCTACACCTTC.

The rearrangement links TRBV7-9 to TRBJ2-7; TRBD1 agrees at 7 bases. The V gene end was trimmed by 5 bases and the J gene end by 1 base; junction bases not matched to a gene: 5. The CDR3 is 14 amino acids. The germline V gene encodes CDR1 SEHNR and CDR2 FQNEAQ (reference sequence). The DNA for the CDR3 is TGTGCCAGCAGCCCACCGGGACAGTCCTACGAGCAGTACTTC. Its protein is CASSPPGQSYEQYF.

CDR3: CASSETSVSGELFF. The CDR3, as DNA: TGTGCCAGCAGCGAGACTAGCGTATCCGGGGAGCTGTTTTTT. V and J are TRBV9 and TRBJ2-2; 8 bases are a match to TRBD2. Unmatched junction bases numbered 4, after V lost 3 bases and J lost 6 bases. Germline V gene lookup returns CDR1 SGDLS and CDR2 YYNGEE. The CDR3 runs to 14 residues.

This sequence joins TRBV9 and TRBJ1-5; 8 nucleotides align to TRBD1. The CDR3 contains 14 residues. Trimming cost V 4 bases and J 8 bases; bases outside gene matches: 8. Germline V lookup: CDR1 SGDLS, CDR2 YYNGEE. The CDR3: CASSPRQGSEPQHF. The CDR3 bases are TGTGCCAGCAGCCCGCGACAGGGGAGTGAGCCCCAGCATTTT.

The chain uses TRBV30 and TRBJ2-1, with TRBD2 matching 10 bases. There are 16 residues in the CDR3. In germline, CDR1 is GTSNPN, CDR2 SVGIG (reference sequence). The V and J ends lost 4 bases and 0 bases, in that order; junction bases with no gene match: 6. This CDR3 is CAWTSGGPSSYNEQFF. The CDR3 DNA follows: TGTGCCTGGACTAGCGGGGGACCTAGCTCCTACAATGAGCAGTTCTTC.

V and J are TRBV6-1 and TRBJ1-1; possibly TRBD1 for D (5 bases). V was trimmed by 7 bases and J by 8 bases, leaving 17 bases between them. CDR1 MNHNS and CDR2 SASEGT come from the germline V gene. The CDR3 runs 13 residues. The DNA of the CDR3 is TGTGCCAGCACCAAAAGTCAGGGATGGGAAGCTTTCTTT. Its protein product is CASTKSQGWEAFF.

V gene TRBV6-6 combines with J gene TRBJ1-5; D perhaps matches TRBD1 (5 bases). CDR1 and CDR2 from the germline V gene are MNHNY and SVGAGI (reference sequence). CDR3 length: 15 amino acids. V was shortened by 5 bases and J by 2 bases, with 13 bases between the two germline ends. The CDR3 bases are TGTGCCAGCAGTCCCAGGGAGGAGGGCAATCAGCCCCAGCATTTT. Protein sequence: CASSPREEGNQPQHF.

CDR3 amino acids: CASGGANYGYTF. The CDR3 region has the DNA TGTGCCAGTGGGGGCGCCAACTATGGCTACACCTTC. This chain links TRBV2 with TRBJ1-2, with D perhaps TRBD1 (6 bases). The CDR3 totals 12 residues. Trimming removed 9 bases from V and 2 bases from J, with 10 bases in between. Germline-derived CDR1 and CDR2 are SNHLY and FYNNEI.

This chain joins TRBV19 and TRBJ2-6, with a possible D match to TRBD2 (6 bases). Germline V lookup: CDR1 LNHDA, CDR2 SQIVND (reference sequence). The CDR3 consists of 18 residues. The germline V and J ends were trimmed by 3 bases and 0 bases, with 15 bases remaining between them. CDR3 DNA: TGTGCCAGTAGTATCTATCGAGGGGAGGTCTCTGGGGCCAACGTCCTGACTTTC. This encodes CASSIYRGEVSGANVLTF.

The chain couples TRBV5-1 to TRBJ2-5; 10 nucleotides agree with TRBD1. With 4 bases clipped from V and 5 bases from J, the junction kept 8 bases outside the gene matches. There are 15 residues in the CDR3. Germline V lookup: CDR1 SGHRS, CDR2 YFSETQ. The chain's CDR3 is CASSATGGIAETQYF. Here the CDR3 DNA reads TGCGCCAGCAGCGCGACAGGGGGCATCGCGGAGACCCAGTACTTC.

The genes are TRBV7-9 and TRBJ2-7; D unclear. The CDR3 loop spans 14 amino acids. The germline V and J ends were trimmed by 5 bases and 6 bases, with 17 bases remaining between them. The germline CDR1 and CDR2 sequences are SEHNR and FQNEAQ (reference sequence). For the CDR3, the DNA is TGTGCCAGCAGCCCCAGCACTTCGCGGCGCGAGCAGTACTTC. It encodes CASSPSTSRREQYF.

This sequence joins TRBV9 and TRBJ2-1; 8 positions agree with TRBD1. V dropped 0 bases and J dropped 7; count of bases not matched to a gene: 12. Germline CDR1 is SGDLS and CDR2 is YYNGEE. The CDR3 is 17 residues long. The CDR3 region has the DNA TGTGCCAGCAGCGTAGTAGCCGTCGGACAGGGTGGGAATGAGCAGTTCTTC. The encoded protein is CASSVVAVGQGGNEQFF.

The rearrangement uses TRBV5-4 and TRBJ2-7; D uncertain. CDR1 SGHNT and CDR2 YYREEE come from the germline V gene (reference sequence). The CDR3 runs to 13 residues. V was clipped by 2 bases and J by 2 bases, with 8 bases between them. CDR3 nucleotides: TGTGCCAGCAGCTTCAACTCCCCCTACGAGCAGTACTTC. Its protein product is CASSFNSPYEQYF.

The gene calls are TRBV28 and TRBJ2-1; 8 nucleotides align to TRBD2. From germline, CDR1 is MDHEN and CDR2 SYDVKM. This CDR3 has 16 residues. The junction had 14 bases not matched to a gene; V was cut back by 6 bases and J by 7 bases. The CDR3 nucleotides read TGTGCCAGCAGCCCCTCCGGGAGGGCCGCGGTGAATGAGCAGTTCTTC. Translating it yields CASSPSGRAAVNEQFF. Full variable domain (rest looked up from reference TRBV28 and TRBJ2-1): DVKVTQSSRYLVKRTGEKVFLECVQDMDHENMFWYRQDPGLGLRLIYFSYDVKMKEKGDIPEGYSVSREKKERFSLILESASTNQTSMYLCASSPSGRAAVNEQFFGPGTRLTVL.

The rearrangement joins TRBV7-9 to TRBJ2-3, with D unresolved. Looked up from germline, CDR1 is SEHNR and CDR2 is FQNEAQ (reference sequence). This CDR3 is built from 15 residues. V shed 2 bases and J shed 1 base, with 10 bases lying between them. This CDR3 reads CASSLRGDGTDTQYF. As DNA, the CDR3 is TGTGCCAGCAGCTTACGTGGAGATGGCACAGATACGCAGTATTTT.